One and the same sample provided the 20 T cell receptor beta chains below, sequenced in a study of beta chain features in type 1 diabetes. The sequenced template was cDNA made from the entire isolated RNA. Repertoires were generated with immunoSEQ multiplex PCR, while TCRdb's copy carries only in-frame clones and drops some. The sample records 130,000 to 150,000 clones, 40% to 60% being singletons. Input material: Tregs from blood. These receptor sequences come from a man aged 18 to 35 in good health.

The table lists this clone with a few counts. The junction and the germline gene differ at one end; a read error may be behind it. This sequence joins TRBV7-2 and TRBJ1-2, with D perhaps TRBD1 (5 bases). Looked up from germline, CDR1 is SGHTA and CDR2 is FQGNSA. The CDR3 totals 13 residues. CDR3 coding DNA: TGCGCCAGCAGCGAAATAAGGGGCTATGGCTACACCTTC. As protein: CASSEIRGYGYTF.

This clone was detected only a few times. The chain has TRBV21-1 and TRBJ2-3; the table's D call, TRBD2, was not checked against the DNA. TRBV21-1 is a known pseudogene. CDR3 size: 16 residues. CDR3 protein: CANKVPPSRGTDTQYF. Here the CDR3 DNA reads TGTGCCAACAAGGTCCCCCCCTCTAGAGGCACAGATACGCAGTATTTT.

The V call is TRBV28, the J call TRBJ2-7, with unresolved D. Looked up from germline, CDR1 is MDHEN and CDR2 is SYDVKM. This CDR3 contains 16 residues. Trimming left V 8 bases short and J 3 bases short, with 23 bases between. The CDR3: CASSSGPPVGGYEQYF. CDR3 nucleotide sequence: TGTGCCAGCTCCTCCGGTCCACCCGTAGGCGGCTACGAGCAGTACTTC.

The gene calls are TRBV6-5 and TRBJ2-7; D is perhaps TRBD1 (6 bases). The germline CDR1 and CDR2 sequences are MNHEY and SVGAGI. V was shortened by 6 bases and J by 4 bases, with 19 bases between the two germline ends. The CDR3 length is 15 residues. DNA of the CDR3: TGTGCCAGCAGCTTTTCCGGGACAAGGCCTTACGAGCAGTACTTC. Translated: CASSFSGTRPYEQYF.

V is TRBV4-1 and J is TRBJ1-3, with D possibly matching TRBD1 (5 bases). Germline CDR1 MGHRA, CDR2 YSYEKL. The CDR3 is 15 residues long. Trimming removed 3 bases at V and 1 base at J, with 10 bases between. CDR3 amino acids: CASSQEGVSGNTIYF. The CDR3 coding sequence is TGCGCCAGCAGCCAGGAAGGGGTTTCTGGAAACACCATATATTTT.

The chain couples TRBV30 to TRBJ2-2, with 7 bases lining up with TRBD2. J was trimmed by 8 bases and V by 0 bases; bases with no gene match: 3. CDR3 length: 13 amino acids. Germline CDR1 is GTSNPN and CDR2 is SVGIG (reference sequence). The CDR3 is CAWSVRGVGELFF. CDR3 nucleotide sequence: TGTGCCTGGAGTGTACGGGGGGTGGGGGAGCTGTTTTTT.

This sequence joins TRBV11-3 and TRBJ2-2; D gene uncertain. The CDR3 has 16 amino acids. Germline assignment: CDR1 SGHNT and CDR2 YENEEA. V lost 1 base, J lost 1 base, and 10 bases lay in between. The CDR3 DNA reads TGTGCCAGCAGCTTAGGCCTGGGCTTGAACACCGGGGAGCTGTTTTTT. This codes for CASSLGLGLNTGELFF.

A few counts support this clone. The chain combines TRBV19 with TRBJ1-5, with 9 bases fitting TRBD1. Germline assignment: CDR1 LNHDA and CDR2 SQIVND (reference sequence). V lost 7 bases, J lost 7 bases, and 8 bases stayed unmatched. The CDR3 loop spans 14 amino acids. Here the CDR3 reads CASTPGQGGQPQHF. As DNA, the CDR3 is TGTGCCAGTACCCCGGGACAGGGTGGACAGCCCCAGCATTTT.

J is TRBJ1-2 and V is TRBV5-1; 10 bases match TRBD1. V gave up 4 bases and J gave up 4 bases; unmatched junction bases: 4. The CDR3 sequence is 14 residues long. Looked up from germline, CDR1 is SGHRS and CDR2 is YFSETQ. The CDR3 loop is CASSPGTGAYGYTF. The CDR3 DNA follows: TGCGCCAGCAGCCCCGGGACAGGGGCCTATGGCTACACCTTC.

The chain uses TRBV5-1 and TRBJ2-7; weak D call: TRBD2 (5 bases). Germline CDR1 reads SGHRS; CDR2 reads YFSETQ. Trimming pared 6 bases from V and 4 bases from J, leaving 14 bases between. The CDR3 contains 13 residues. The CDR3 here is CASKETGFYEQYF. In DNA, the CDR3 is TGCGCCAGCAAAGAAACGGGATTTTACGAGCAGTACTTC. Using reference TRBV5-1 and TRBJ2-7 for the parts outside the CDR3, the full variable domain is KAGVTQTPRYLIKTRGQQVTLSCSPISGHRSVSWYQQTPGQGLQFLFEYFSETQRNKGNFPGRFSGRQFSNSRSEMNVSTLELGDSALYLCASKETGFYEQYFGPGTRLTVT.

This sequence joins TRBV11-2 and TRBJ1-1; 12 positions agree with TRBD1. The V segment lost 3 bases and the J segment 5 bases; nucleotides outside the gene matches: 7. Germline V gene data show CDR1 as SGHAT and CDR2 as FQNNGV. This CDR3 has 16 residues. DNA for the CDR3: TGTGCCAGCAGCTTGGGACAGGGGGCGCGGGAGACTGAAGCTTTCTTT. Protein product: CASSLGQGARETEAFF.

A few counts support this clone. The V and J genes are TRBV5-1 and TRBJ1-2; D might be TRBD1 (5 bases). Germline CDR1 SGHRS, CDR2 YFSETQ. CDR3 length equals 14 residues. The V gene lost 0 bases and the J gene lost 4 bases, with 10 bases spanning the gap. CDR3 DNA: TGCGCCAGCAGCTTGGCCGGGGACTCCTATGGCTACACCTTC. Its protein is CASSLAGDSYGYTF.

This clone was counted a few times. The V call is TRBV6-6, the J call TRBJ2-3; D is perhaps TRBD2 (6 bases). CDR1 is MNHNY and CDR2 is SVGAGI in the germline V gene (reference sequence). This CDR3 spans 16 amino acids. The V and J ends lost 3 bases and 2 bases respectively, with 15 bases between them. As DNA, the CDR3 is TGTGCCAGCAGTTATGGGAGGTACCGAATCACAGATACGCAGTATTTT. Its protein product is CASSYGRYRITDTQYF.

This clone was observed a handful of times. In DNA form, the CDR3 reads TGCGCCAGCAGCTCGGGGACAGGGGACACCGGGGAGCTGTTTTTT. Amino acid sequence: CASSSGTGDTGELFF. V usage is TRBV5-1 and J usage is TRBJ2-2; 10 positions match TRBD1. CDR1 SGHRS and CDR2 YFSETQ come from the germline V gene. The CDR3 spans 15 residues. Trimming at V came to 3 bases and at J to 3 bases, leaving 2 bases not matched to a gene.

The gene calls are TRBV11-2 and TRBJ2-5, with D maybe TRBD1 (5 bases). CDR1 and CDR2 from the germline V gene are SGHAT and FQNNGV. This CDR3 comprises 14 residues. Trimming took off 5 bases at V and 4 bases at J, with 14 bases between the two ends. Written as DNA, the CDR3 is TGTGCCAGCAGCGACACCAGGGTGACAGAGACCCAGTACTTC. This translates into CASSDTRVTETQYF.

By sample share, this clone is medium-sized (0.01 to 0.1%). The CDR3: CASSTLAGGRSTGELFF. CDR3 bases: TGTGCCAGCAGTACTCTAGCGGGGGGCCGTAGCACCGGGGAGCTGTTTTTT. The genes are TRBV28 and TRBJ2-2, with TRBD2 identical over 11 bases. This CDR3 has 17 amino acids. Per the germline V gene, CDR1 is MDHEN and CDR2 is SYDVKM. With 5 bases clipped from V and 4 bases from J, the junction kept 9 bases outside the gene matches.

The V gene is TRBV6-5, the J gene TRBJ2-7, with D perhaps matching TRBD1 (5 bases). Germline-derived CDR1 and CDR2 are MNHEY and SVGAGI. This CDR3 region has 14 residues. Trimming removed 8 bases at V and 6 bases at J, with 20 bases between. The CDR3 DNA reads as TGTGCCAGCTCCGACAGTGGCCCACGTGGCGAGCAGTACTTC. It yields the protein CASSDSGPRGEQYF.

In its sample, this clone was seen a few times. This chain uses TRBV6-1 with TRBJ1-1; maybe TRBD1 (5 bases). Germline V CDR1 and CDR2: MNHNS, SASEGT. V lost 5 bases and J 3 bases, leaving 10 bases between the germline ends. CDR3 length: 13 amino acids. DNA for the CDR3: TGTGCCAGCAGTCTTACAGGTTACACTGAAGCTTTCTTT. Its translation is CASSLTGYTEAFF.

The V gene is TRBV5-1, the J gene TRBJ1-5; 10 bases align to TRBD1. CDR1 is SGHRS and CDR2 is YFSETQ in the germline V gene. V gave up 4 bases and J gave up 7 bases; unmatched junction bases: 8. This CDR3 is built from 15 residues. CDR3 sequence reads: CASSPGQGSYQPQHF. In DNA, the CDR3 is TGCGCCAGCAGCCCGGGACAGGGGAGTTACCAGCCCCAGCATTTT.

The chain is built from TRBV5-4 and TRBJ2-5, with 7 bases identical to TRBD1. This CDR3 has 15 amino acids. Germline CDR1 is SGHNT and CDR2 is YYREEE (reference sequence). J gave up 0 bases and V 3 bases, and 5 bases lay outside the gene matches. The CDR3 is CASSSGQMYQETQYF. DNA of the CDR3: TGTGCCAGCAGCTCGGGACAGATGTACCAAGAGACCCAGTACTTC.